Shown below are 13 T cell receptor beta chains from a single sample sequenced in a study of CD8 T cells in Susac syndrome. Reverse transcription of roughly 0.5 to 1 ug RNA was performed with random hexamers. TCRdb analysed the immunoSEQ multiplex PCR reads with MiXCR anew, one entry per CDR3 protein. The data contain hundreds of thousands of distinct CDR3 sequences, 89% of them singletons. Sequenced input: CD8+ T cells from PBMCs. Source of these receptors: a human donor with multiple sclerosis.

This clonotype was observed once. The chain employs TRBV23-1 and TRBJ2-4; 7 nucleotides match TRBD2. TRBV23-1 is given ORF status, its function remaining uncertain. Trimming took 2 bases from V and 0 from J; bases not matched to a gene: 4. The CDR3 runs 16 residues. CDR3 nucleotide sequence: TGCGCCAGCAGTCAAGCTAGCGGAATAGCCAAAAACATTCAGTACTTC. Its translation is CASSQASGIAKNIQYF.

V gene TRBV13 combines with J gene TRBJ2-7; weak D call: TRBD1 (5 bases). Trimming removed 5 bases at V and 2 bases at J, with 13 bases between. The V gene's germline CDR1 is PRHDT and CDR2 FYEKMQ (reference sequence). The CDR3 is 14 amino acids. Written as DNA, the CDR3 is TGTGCCAGCAGCCCAAGGGGCAGCACCTACGAGCAGTACTTC. Its protein product is CASSPRGSTYEQYF.

The rearrangement uses TRBV20-1 and TRBJ2-7; the D is unclear. Germline loops: CDR1 DFQATT, CDR2 SNEGSKA (reference sequence). V shed 4 bases and J shed 3 bases, with 10 bases lying between them. The CDR3 is made up of 12 amino acids. The CDR3 DNA follows: TGCAGTGCTAAGGACCAACTCTACGAGCAGTACTTC. This encodes CSAKDQLYEQYF.

This clonotype was detected a few times. The chain employs TRBV6-5 and TRBJ1-1; D not resolved. Trimming shortened V by 7 bases and J by 1 base, and 7 bases separated the two germline ends. The germline CDR1 and CDR2 sequences are MNHEY and SVGAGI. This CDR3 is 12 amino acids long. DNA of the CDR3: TGTGCCAGCACTTTGGGGAACACTGAAGCTTTCTTT. Its translation is CASTLGNTEAFF.

A few counts support this clonotype. The chain joins TRBV4-2 to TRBJ2-7; 9 nucleotides agree with TRBD1. Trimming at V came to 0 bases and at J to 4 bases, leaving 7 bases not matched to a gene. The CDR3 is 16 amino acids. Germline loops: CDR1 LGHNA, CDR2 YNFKEQ. As DNA, the CDR3 is TGTGCCAGCAGCCAAGAGCCCGGGACAGGGTGGTACGAGCAGTACTTC. It yields the protein CASSQEPGTGWYEQYF.

The gene calls are TRBV12-3 or TRBV12-4 and TRBJ2-7; tentatively, D is TRBD1 (6 bases). This CDR3 contains 16 residues. Trimming took off 4 bases at V and 5 bases at J, with 21 bases between the two ends. This CDR3 is CASSSKPMIQGHEQYF. The CDR3 DNA reads as TGTGCCAGCAGTTCGAAACCAATGATACAGGGACACGAGCAGTACTTC.

The chain couples TRBV19 to TRBJ2-7; 7 positions agree with TRBD2. The J segment lost 6 bases and the V segment lost 3 bases, leaving 5 bases of the junction unmatched. The CDR3 covers 13 residues. Per germline, CDR1 LNHDA and CDR2 SQIVND (reference sequence). In DNA form, the CDR3 reads TGTGCCAGTAGTATCGGGGAGGGAATCGAGCAGTACTTC. Protein sequence: CASSIGEGIEQYF. Supplemented by reference TRBV19 and TRBJ2-7, the full variable domain reads DGGITQSPKYLFRKEGQNVTLSCEQNLNHDAMYWYRQDPGQGLRLIYYSQIVNDFQKGDIAEGYSVSREKKESFPLTVTSAQKNPTAFYLCASSIGEGIEQYFGPGTRLTVT.

The rearrangement links TRBV24-1 to TRBJ2-1; D call uncertain. V lost 3 bases and J 0 bases, leaving 11 bases between the germline ends. Germline values: CDR1 KGHDR, CDR2 SFDVKD. CDR3 length: 16 residues. The CDR3 spells CATSDSSPGSYNEQFF. The CDR3 nucleotides read TGTGCCACCAGTGATAGCAGCCCAGGCTCCTACAATGAGCAGTTCTTC.

This chain uses TRBV19 with TRBJ1-5, with D hard to call. This CDR3 comprises 12 residues. The V gene lost 3 bases and the J gene lost 4 bases, with 4 bases spanning the gap. The germline V gene has CDR1 LNHDA and CDR2 SQIVND (reference sequence). CDR3 nucleotide sequence: TGTGCCAGTAGTATTTTTAATCAGCCCCAGCATTTT. Its protein product is CASSIFNQPQHF.

This chain's CDR3 is CSVEKGGQGGDTQYF. The DNA for the CDR3 is TGCAGCGTCGAGAAGGGTGGACAGGGCGGAGATACGCAGTATTTT. The chain uses TRBV29-1 and TRBJ2-3; 8 nucleotides match TRBD1. Trimming cost V 6 bases and J 5 bases; bases outside gene matches: 13. In germline, CDR1 is SQVTM, CDR2 ANQGSEA. This CDR3 has 15 residues.

This chain connects TRBV20-1 to TRBJ2-7; D ambiguous. This CDR3 region has 11 residues. CDR1 is DFQATT and CDR2 is SNEGSKA in the germline V gene (reference sequence). The CDR3 sequence: CRGGYPYEQYF. The CDR3 nucleotides are TGCAGAGGCGGTTATCCCTACGAGCAGTACTTC.

The chain has TRBV7-8 and TRBJ2-1, with 9 bases that match TRBD2. This CDR3 is 14 amino acids long. J gave up 7 bases and V 5 bases, and 6 bases lay outside the gene matches. Germline V gene sequence: CDR1 SGHVS, CDR2 FQNEAQ. CDR3 coding DNA: TGTGCCAGCAGCCCCATAGCGGGGGTAAATGAGCAGTTCTTC. Amino acids: CASSPIAGVNEQFF.

The chain's CDR3 is CASSVYTGELFF. The CDR3 DNA sequence: TGTGCCAGTAGTGTTTACACCGGGGAGCTGTTTTTT. This rearrangement joins TRBV19 to TRBJ2-2; no firm D call. The CDR3 is 12 residues long. The V end was cut by 5 bases, the J end by 3 bases, with 4 bases between. Germline-derived CDR1 and CDR2 are LNHDA and SQIVND (reference sequence).